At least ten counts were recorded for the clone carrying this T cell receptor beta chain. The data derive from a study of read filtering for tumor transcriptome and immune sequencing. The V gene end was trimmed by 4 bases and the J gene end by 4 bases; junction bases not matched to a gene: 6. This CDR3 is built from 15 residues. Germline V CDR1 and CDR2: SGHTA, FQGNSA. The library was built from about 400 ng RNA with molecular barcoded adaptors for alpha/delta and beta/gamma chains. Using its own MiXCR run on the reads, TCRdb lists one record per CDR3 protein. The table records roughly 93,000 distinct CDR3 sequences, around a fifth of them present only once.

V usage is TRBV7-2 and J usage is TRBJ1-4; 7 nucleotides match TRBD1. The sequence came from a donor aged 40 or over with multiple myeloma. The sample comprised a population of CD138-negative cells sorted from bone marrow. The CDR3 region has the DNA TGTGCCAGCAGCTCACAGGGGAATGGTAATGAAAAACTGTTTTTT. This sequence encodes CASSSQGNGNEKLFF.